Below are 30 T cell receptor beta chains sequenced from a single sample in a study of OX40 agonist ivuxolimab in advanced cancers. The table came from immunoSEQ multiplex PCR; TCRdb's copy has only in-frame clones and leaves some out. The repertoire holds tens of thousands of clones, with over 75% as singletons. This sample comprised CD4+ or CD8+ T cells sorted from blood, obtained in a trial of the OX40 agonist ivuxolimab. The receptors here all came from an adult with an advanced solid tumor such as melanoma, head and neck, liver or kidney cancer.

The sample holds one count of this clone. This chain links TRBV27 with TRBJ2-3, with D possibly TRBD2 on 6 matching bases. Looked up from germline, CDR1 is MNHEY and CDR2 is SMNVEV (reference sequence). The germline V and J ends were trimmed by 2 bases and 3 bases, with 12 bases remaining between them. The CDR3 runs to 15 residues. The CDR3 region has the DNA TGTGCCAGCAGTTTAAAGGCAGGGAGGACAGATACGCAGTATTTT. Protein sequence: CASSLKAGRTDTQYF.

The chain links TRBV4-2 to TRBJ1-2; TRBD1 is a possible D gene (6 bases). Trimming pared 1 base from V and 2 bases from J, leaving 11 bases between. The CDR3 spans 15 residues. Germline V gene lookup returns CDR1 LGHNA and CDR2 YNFKEQ. The CDR3 nucleotides read TGTGCCAGCAGCCAAGTGACAGGCCCGAACTATGGCTACACCTTC. Translated: CASSQVTGPNYGYTF.

V and J are TRBV27 and TRBJ1-3; D is uncertain. This CDR3 comprises 14 residues. The V and J ends lost 4 bases and 0 bases respectively, with 7 bases between them. CDR1 is MNHEY and CDR2 is SMNVEV in the germline V gene (reference sequence). CDR3 region: CASSSAPSGNTIYF. The DNA of the CDR3 is TGTGCCAGCAGTTCCGCCCCCTCTGGAAACACCATATATTTT.

This clone has just one count. The rearrangement links TRBV28 to TRBJ2-1; D is unclear. The germline V gene has CDR1 MDHEN and CDR2 SYDVKM. The CDR3 is made up of 14 amino acids. V gave up 2 bases and J gave up 0 bases, with 5 bases separating them. CDR3 loop: CASSLRSSYNEQFF. As DNA, the CDR3 is TGTGCCAGCAGTTTACGAAGCTCCTACAATGAGCAGTTCTTC.

The chain links TRBV9 to TRBJ2-5; D is possibly TRBD2 (5 bases). CDR3 size: 14 residues. Germline values: CDR1 SGDLS, CDR2 YYNGEE. The V and J ends lost 0 bases and 1 base respectively, with 7 bases between them. CDR3 in amino acids: CASSVGGIQETQYF. In DNA form, the CDR3 reads TGTGCCAGCAGCGTAGGAGGGATCCAAGAGACCCAGTACTTC.

The rearrangement joins TRBV6-7 to TRBJ2-7; maybe TRBD2 (5 bases). TRBV6-7 is an open reading frame, and its role is uncertain. Trimming cost V 2 bases and J 2 bases, with 13 bases left between them. The CDR3 contains 15 residues. Here the CDR3 reads CASSYDLVGAYEQYF. As DNA, the CDR3 is TGTGCCAGCAGTTACGATTTGGTCGGGGCCTACGAGCAGTACTTC.

In DNA, the CDR3 is TGCGCCAGCAGCCAAGCAGGGGGCGCGATGTCTGAAGCTTTCTTT. This codes for CASSQAGGAMSEAFF. This chain links TRBV4-1 with TRBJ1-1; 8 bases match TRBD1. The V gene end was trimmed by 1 base and the J gene end by 6 bases; junction bases not matched to a gene: 7. The CDR3 extends over 15 amino acids. Germline V CDR1 and CDR2: MGHRA, YSYEKL.

This clone has only a few counts. The chain carries TRBV2 and TRBJ1-6; the D is unclear. The V end lost 2 bases, the J end lost 7 bases, and 6 bases lay between the germline ends. The CDR3 length is 13 residues. Looked up from germline, CDR1 is SNHLY and CDR2 is FYNNEI. CDR3 sequence reads: CASSEWKNSPLHF. In DNA form, the CDR3 reads TGTGCCAGCAGTGAATGGAAAAATTCACCCCTCCACTTT.

This clone was detected a few times. The chain employs TRBV5-4 and TRBJ2-5, with 9 bases aligning to TRBD1. The CDR3 contains 15 residues. The V gene's germline CDR1 is SGHNT and CDR2 YYREEE (reference sequence). V dropped 5 bases and J dropped 5; count of bases not matched to a gene: 10. Written as DNA, the CDR3 is TGTGCCAGCAGTTCCGCCGGGACAGGGTATGAGACCCAGTACTTC. This codes for CASSSAGTGYETQYF.

This clone was counted between two and nine times. The J gene is TRBJ1-3, the V gene TRBV28; D is perhaps TRBD1 (5 bases). The germline V gene has CDR1 MDHEN and CDR2 SYDVKM. With 4 bases removed from V and 3 bases from J, the gap between germline ends came to 13 bases. CDR3 length: 15 amino acids. The CDR3 sequence: CASSWDAESGNTIYF. As DNA, the CDR3 is TGTGCCAGCAGTTGGGACGCCGAGAGTGGAAACACCATATATTTT.

The gene calls are TRBV9 and TRBJ1-3; possible D gene TRBD1, 5 bases. Germline V gene sequence: CDR1 SGDLS, CDR2 YYNGEE. This CDR3 contains 16 residues. V lost 0 bases and J lost 0, with 10 bases in between. The CDR3 loop is CASSVGGLLSGNTIYF. CDR3 nucleotide sequence: TGTGCCAGCAGCGTAGGGGGACTGCTCTCTGGAAACACCATATATTTT.

This chain uses TRBV30 with TRBJ2-2; a possible D gene is TRBD1 (6 bases). The V and J ends lost 4 bases and 1 base respectively, with 10 bases between them. Germline V gene sequence: CDR1 GTSNPN, CDR2 SVGIG (reference sequence). The length of the CDR3 is 14 residues. The CDR3 sequence: CAWTTGLNTGELFF. CDR3 nucleotides: TGTGCCTGGACCACAGGGCTGAACACCGGGGAGCTGTTTTTT.

The chain links TRBV5-1 to TRBJ2-5; no reliable D call. The J call may be incorrect, as the DNA end agrees better with TRBJ2-7. The germline gives CDR1 SGHRS, CDR2 YFSETQ. The length of the CDR3 is 13 residues. The CDR3 nucleotides read TGCGCCAGCAGCCTGGCAGCAAGTCACGAGCAGTACTTC. Amino acids: CASSLAASHEQYF.

The genes are TRBV28 and TRBJ2-1; tentative D call: TRBD2 (5 bases). The V gene's germline CDR1 is MDHEN and CDR2 SYDVKM. The CDR3 consists of 18 residues. V was clipped by 4 bases and J by 4 bases, with 23 bases between them. In nucleotides, the CDR3 is TGTGCCAGCAGTTGTATAATTCCCCCACCGGGGTCGTACAATGAGCAGTTCTTC. It encodes CASSCIIPPPGSYNEQFF.

V is TRBV6-6 and J is TRBJ2-5; D is undetermined. The CDR3 sequence is 15 residues long. From germline, CDR1 is MNHNY and CDR2 SVGAGI (reference sequence). V was clipped by 0 bases and J by 5 bases, with 13 bases between them. CDR3 in DNA: TGTGCCAGCAGTTACTCCACGGGCGGATTGGAGACCCAGTACTTC. Protein sequence: CASSYSTGGLETQYF.

The gene calls are TRBV7-8 and TRBJ2-7; a weak D match, TRBD2 (6 bases). Looked up from germline, CDR1 is SGHVS and CDR2 is FQNEAQ. This CDR3 spans 19 amino acids. Trimming removed 0 bases at V and 3 bases at J, with 24 bases between. In nucleotides, the CDR3 is TGTGCCAGCAGCTTAGCTGAGAGGAGGGGAAGTCGGATAAGCTACGAGCAGTACTTC. It translates to CASSLAERRGSRISYEQYF.

This clone showed up just once. The rearrangement joins TRBV28 to TRBJ1-1; maybe TRBD1 (6 bases). The CDR3 has 14 amino acids. V was trimmed by 6 bases and J by 2 bases, leaving 13 bases between them. From germline, CDR1 is MDHEN and CDR2 SYDVKM. DNA for the CDR3: TGTGCCAGCAGCTATCGGACAGCTAACACTGAAGCTTTCTTT. The encoded protein is CASSYRTANTEAFF.

This chain joins TRBV25-1 and TRBJ2-5; D might be TRBD1 or TRBD2, each matching 5 bases. Germline values: CDR1 MGHDK, CDR2 SYGVNS. V shed 8 bases and J shed 2 bases, with 15 bases lying between them. The CDR3 is 14 amino acids. The CDR3 region has the DNA TGTGCCAGCGGGAGTCGGCAGGGTCAAGAGACCCAGTACTTC. It codes for CASGSRQGQETQYF. Filled out from reference TRBV25-1 and TRBJ2-5, the complete variable domain reads EADIYQTPRYLVIGTGKKITLECSQTMGHDKMYWYQQDPGMELHLIHYSYGVNSTEKGDLSSESTVSRIRTEHFPLTLESARPSHTSQYLCASGSRQGQETQYFGPGTRLLVL.

The genes are TRBV5-1 and TRBJ2-3; TRBD2 matches 7 bases. Germline V CDR1 and CDR2: SGHRS, YFSETQ. V shed 4 bases and J 0 bases; nucleotides not matched to a gene: 5. This CDR3 has 15 residues. CDR3: CASSRTLASTDTQYF. DNA of the CDR3: TGCGCCAGCAGCAGAACACTAGCGAGCACAGATACGCAGTATTTT.

V usage is TRBV6-5 and J usage is TRBJ2-1; the D gene could be TRBD1 or TRBD2 (5 bases each). Germline-derived CDR1 and CDR2 are MNHEY and SVGAGI. Trimming cost V 5 bases and J 8 bases, with 16 bases left between them. The CDR3 extends over 14 amino acids. CDR3 sequence: CASSQAGTLDEQFF. The CDR3 nucleotides read TGTGCCAGCAGTCAAGCAGGGACGCTTGATGAGCAGTTCTTC.

This clone was recorded once. The CDR3 sequence: CASLSPVPLINGENEQFF. The CDR3 DNA sequence: TGTGCCAGCCTGTCTCCAGTTCCGCTAATTAATGGTGAAAATGAGCAGTTCTTC. The V gene is TRBV28, the J gene TRBJ2-1; no firm D call. V lost 8 bases and J 7 bases, leaving 30 bases between the germline ends. The CDR3 extends over 18 amino acids. Germline CDR1 MDHEN, CDR2 SYDVKM.

The table lists this clone with a few counts. V usage is TRBV28 and J usage is TRBJ2-5, with 7 bases aligning to TRBD2. The CDR3 runs to 14 residues. V lost 6 bases and J lost 5; bases outside the gene matches: 9. The germline V gene encodes CDR1 MDHEN and CDR2 SYDVKM. Here the CDR3 DNA reads TGTGCCAGCAGCCGCGGGAGTCGAAGGGAGACCCAGTACTTC. The encoded protein is CASSRGSRRETQYF.

This clone was picked up one time. The chain employs TRBV7-9 and TRBJ2-7; D is unclear. The CDR3 loop spans 13 amino acids. V gave up 8 bases and J gave up 0 bases, with 11 bases separating them. Germline values: CDR1 SEHNR, CDR2 FQNEAQ (reference sequence). CDR3 loop: CASAAPSSYEQYF. The CDR3 nucleotides read TGTGCCAGCGCAGCTCCGAGCTCCTACGAGCAGTACTTC.

The rearrangement joins TRBV11-2 to TRBJ2-7; D might be TRBD2 (5 bases). V was pared by 5 bases and J by 4 bases, with 24 bases between. The CDR3 runs to 17 residues. Per the germline V gene, CDR1 is SGHAT and CDR2 is FQNNGV. CDR3 sequence reads: CASSPHRPGDSWYEQYF. The CDR3 nucleotides read TGTGCCAGCAGCCCGCACCGCCCCGGGGATTCTTGGTACGAGCAGTACTTC.

This clone was detected a few times. The rearrangement uses TRBV9 and TRBJ2-3; TRBD2 matches at 11 bases. Germline lookup yields CDR1 SGDLS and CDR2 YYNGEE. The CDR3 loop spans 16 amino acids. After removal of 3 bases from V and 4 bases from J, the junction contained 7 bases not matched to a gene. CDR3 DNA: TGTGCCAGCAGCGCCTTTAGCGGGGGGGGCGCAGATACGCAGTATTTT. Protein product: CASSAFSGGGADTQYF.

A remark on this clone: Mismatch with germline at one junction end may stem from a read error. The CDR3 DNA reads TGTGCCAGCAGCCTAGGAGAGGACACTGAAGCTTTCTTT. Amino acids: CASSLGEDTEAFF. The chain is built from TRBV13 and TRBJ1-1; D is undetermined. Germline values: CDR1 PRHDT, CDR2 FYEKMQ (reference sequence). The CDR3 has 13 residues.

The genes are TRBV27 and TRBJ1-1; D unclear. V lost 6 bases to trimming and J lost 4 bases, with 12 bases between them. This CDR3 region has 13 residues. Germline assignment: CDR1 MNHEY and CDR2 SMNVEV (reference sequence). The CDR3 sequence: CASSMGSVTEAFF. The CDR3 nucleotides read TGTGCCAGCAGCATGGGGAGTGTCACTGAAGCTTTCTTT.

The chain uses TRBV27 and TRBJ2-7; 8 positions agree with TRBD2. This CDR3 is 16 amino acids long. Trimming cost V 2 bases and J 4 bases; bases outside gene matches: 10. Per the germline V gene, CDR1 is MNHEY and CDR2 is SMNVEV (reference sequence). The DNA for the CDR3 is TGTGCCAGCAGTTTACTCACGGGGGGGATAAAGTACGAGCAGTACTTC. Protein sequence: CASSLLTGGIKYEQYF.

The V and J genes are TRBV5-6 and TRBJ1-5; D possibly corresponds to TRBD1 (5 bases). This CDR3 has 13 residues. The V and J ends lost 0 bases and 7 bases respectively, with 8 bases between them. Per germline, CDR1 SGHDT and CDR2 YYEEEE. The CDR3 sequence: CASSLDRSQPQHF. The CDR3 DNA follows: TGTGCCAGCAGCTTGGACAGGTCGCAGCCCCAGCATTTT.

By sample fraction, this clone is medium-sized. The chain uses TRBV13 and TRBJ2-7; D ambiguous. Germline loops: CDR1 PRHDT, CDR2 FYEKMQ (reference sequence). V dropped 8 bases and J dropped 2 bases, with 13 bases sitting between them. The CDR3 extends over 13 amino acids. The CDR3 DNA follows: TGTGCCAGCTCCCAAGGGTGGCCCTACGAGCAGTACTTC. It yields the protein CASSQGWPYEQYF.